Listed here are 21 T cell receptor beta chains from one sample, sequenced in a study of identical twins. Each CDR3 protein gets one entry after TCRdb re-called the 5' RACE reads with MiXCR. The profile shows about 900,000 distinct CDR3 sequences, 9% to 15% of them singletons. A further study also used this sample, focusing on yellow fever vaccine responses in identical twins.

Material: PBMCs. These receptors were obtained from a woman aged 18-29 years in good health.

This clonotype was observed a handful of times. V usage is TRBV7-9 and J usage is TRBJ2-2; tentative D call: TRBD2 (5 bases). V lost 8 bases, J lost 4 bases, and 17 bases lay in between. The CDR3 length is 15 residues. Germline V gene sequence: CDR1 SEHNR, CDR2 FQNEAQ (reference sequence). DNA for the CDR3: TGTGCCAGCGGCCTGTCTGAGCGGTCCACCGGGGAGCTGTTTTTT. As protein: CASGLSERSTGELFF.

The V gene is TRBV10-3, the J gene TRBJ2-7; 10 bases match TRBD1. This CDR3 is 15 amino acids long. V lost 4 bases and J lost 4; bases outside the gene matches: 7. Germline V gene lookup returns CDR1 ENHRY and CDR2 SYGVKD. CDR3 coding DNA: TGTGCCATCAGTGGCGGGACAGGGGTTGCTTACGAGCAGTACTTC. Translated, it gives CAISGGTGVAYEQYF.

J is TRBJ1-1 and V is TRBV4-1; no clear D gene. Germline-derived CDR1 and CDR2 are MGHRA and YSYEKL. V lost 1 base and J 4 bases, leaving 7 bases between the germline ends. This CDR3 contains 13 residues. This CDR3 is CASSQGIRTEAFF. Written as DNA, the CDR3 is TGCGCCAGCAGCCAAGGAATCCGCACTGAAGCTTTCTTT.

The chain couples TRBV24-1 to TRBJ2-1; 13 bases line up with TRBD2. This CDR3 comprises 16 residues. V shed 0 bases and J 7 bases; nucleotides not matched to a gene: 2. Per germline, CDR1 KGHDR and CDR2 SFDVKD. CDR3 coding DNA: TGTGCCACCAGTGATTTGGGGACTAGCGGGATGAATGAGCAGTTCTTC. Translation: CATSDLGTSGMNEQFF.

The chain couples TRBV13 to TRBJ2-7; possibly TRBD1 for D (5 bases). With 1 base removed from V and 0 bases from J, the gap between germline ends came to 10 bases. Germline values: CDR1 PRHDT, CDR2 FYEKMQ (reference sequence). This CDR3 has 15 amino acids. CDR3 sequence (DNA): TGTGCCAGCAGCTTAGACCGCAGGGCCTCCTACGAGCAGTACTTC. Encoded protein: CASSLDRRASYEQYF.

The chain is built from TRBV29-1 and TRBJ1-1, with D perhaps TRBD1 (5 bases). Germline-derived CDR1 and CDR2 are SQVTM and ANQGSEA. Trimming stripped 6 bases from V and 2 bases from J, with 13 bases between. The CDR3 has 13 amino acids. CDR3 region: CSVNWDGNTEAFF. CDR3 DNA: TGCAGCGTAAATTGGGACGGCAACACTGAAGCTTTCTTT.

This clonotype was observed a few times. This chain uses TRBV6-1 with TRBJ2-2, with TRBD2 as a possible D gene (6 bases). Trimming took off 1 base at V and 7 bases at J, with 13 bases between the two ends. The V gene's germline CDR1 is MNHNS and CDR2 SASEGT. There are 15 residues in the CDR3. CDR3 DNA sequence: TGTGCCAGCAGTGAAGGAACGAGGAGGGGCGGGGAGCTGTTTTTT. Protein product: CASSEGTRRGGELFF.

The chain recombines TRBV24-1 with TRBJ2-3; no reliable D call. Per the germline V gene, CDR1 is KGHDR and CDR2 is SFDVKD. The CDR3 extends over 12 amino acids. Trimming took 3 bases from V and 5 from J, leaving 5 bases between them. CDR3 DNA: TGTGCCACCAGTGATCGAAAAGATACGCAGTATTTT. This encodes CATSDRKDTQYF.

The sample holds many counts of this clonotype. The genes are TRBV20-1 and TRBJ2-1; 10 bases match TRBD1. The V segment lost 0 bases and the J segment 5 bases; nucleotides outside the gene matches: 13. CDR1 is DFQATT, CDR2 SNEGSKA, per germline (reference sequence). The CDR3 runs to 18 residues. The CDR3 is CSARDIIGGGTGDNEQFF. CDR3 coding DNA: TGCAGTGCTAGAGACATCATCGGTGGGGGGACAGGGGACAATGAGCAGTTCTTC.

The CDR3 here is CASRLTGKLANYGYTF. Written as DNA, the CDR3 is TGTGCCAGCAGGTTAACAGGGAAACTAGCTAACTATGGCTACACCTTC. The chain carries TRBV6-5 and TRBJ1-2, with D perhaps matching TRBD1 (6 bases). Trimming took off 6 bases at V and 0 bases at J, with 17 bases between the two ends. Germline V gives CDR1 MNHEY, CDR2 SVGAGI. CDR3 length: 16 residues.

This clonotype came up a few times. V and J are TRBV20-1 and TRBJ2-7; 9 nucleotides align to TRBD1. The CDR3 contains 13 residues. Germline V gives CDR1 DFQATT, CDR2 SNEGSKA (reference sequence). J lost 7 bases, V lost 0 bases, and 4 bases had no gene match. The CDR3 loop is CSAREQGAREQYV. Written as DNA, the CDR3 is TGCAGTGCTAGAGAACAGGGGGCGCGGGAGCAGTACGTC.

This clonotype has ten or more counts. This rearrangement joins TRBV12-3 or TRBV12-4 to TRBJ1-5, with TRBD1 matching 7 bases. CDR3 length: 13 residues. The ends lost 6 bases at V and 6 bases at J; junction bases unmatched: 5. DNA of the CDR3: TGTGCCAGCAGCCAGGGGGGTTTTCAGCCCCAGCATTTT. It yields the protein CASSQGGFQPQHF.

There are many counts of this clonotype. The chain carries TRBV6-5 and TRBJ1-1; tentative D call: TRBD1 (5 bases). The CDR3 spans 15 residues. The germline V gene encodes CDR1 MNHEY and CDR2 SVGAGI. V was clipped by 0 bases and J by 2 bases, with 10 bases between them. CDR3 region: CASSYSRQINTEAFF. DNA for the CDR3: TGTGCCAGCAGTTACTCGCGACAGATAAACACTGAAGCTTTCTTT.

This rearrangement joins TRBV5-5 to TRBJ2-1; weak D call: TRBD2 (6 bases). CDR3 size: 16 residues. The V gene's germline CDR1 is SGHKS and CDR2 YYEKEE (reference sequence). Deletions cut 2 bases from V and 2 bases from J, with 14 bases between. CDR3 coding DNA: TGTGCCAGCAGCTTAGCCGGGAGCCAAGCCTACAATGAGCAGTTCTTC. Its protein product is CASSLAGSQAYNEQFF.

CDR3 DNA sequence: TGTGCCAGCAGCTTAGGACACCCCGGGACAGGGTCTTACGAGCAGTACGTC. The encoded protein is CASSLGHPGTGSYEQYV. The V gene is TRBV11-1, the J gene TRBJ2-7; 9 bases fit TRBD1. Unmatched junction bases numbered 11, after V lost 1 base and J lost 4 bases. CDR3 length equals 17 residues. From germline, CDR1 is SGHAT and CDR2 FQDESV (reference sequence).

Note on this clonotype: One junction end disagrees with the germline gene, perhaps due to a read error. V and J are TRBV20-1 and TRBJ2-2; perhaps D is TRBD1 or TRBD2 (5 bases each). The CDR3 extends over 17 amino acids. Looked up from germline, CDR1 is DFQATT and CDR2 is SNEGSKA (reference sequence). CDR3: CCAPRRQGNVFTGELFF. Written as DNA, the CDR3 is TGCTGTGCCCCCCGGAGGCAGGGTAACGTTTTCACCGGGGAGCTGTTTTTT.

The genes are TRBV6-4 and TRBJ2-4; TRBD2 agrees at 7 bases. This CDR3 spans 20 amino acids. Germline-derived CDR1 and CDR2 are MRHNA and SNTAGT. Trimming at V came to 5 bases and at J to 0 bases, leaving 19 bases not matched to a gene. CDR3 sequence reads: CASSPLGGGLDIIAKNIQYF. CDR3 nucleotide sequence: TGTGCCAGCAGTCCGCTGGGGGGAGGGCTCGATATTATAGCCAAAAACATTCAGTACTTC.

V and J are TRBV2 and TRBJ2-5; TRBD2 aligns across 7 bases. The CDR3 loop spans 12 amino acids. CDR1 is SNHLY, CDR2 FYNNEI, per germline. V shed 8 bases, J shed 4 bases, and the junction held 4 bases outside the gene matches. CDR3 loop: CASLGGRETQYF. The CDR3 DNA is TGTGCCAGCCTCGGCGGGAGAGAGACCCAGTACTTC.

A note on this clonotype: Given a much more abundant clone one base away, this may be a read error. This chain uses TRBV3-1 with TRBJ2-2, with a possible D match to TRBD2 (5 bases). This CDR3 region has 16 residues. The germline V gene encodes CDR1 LGHDT and CDR2 YNNKEL (reference sequence). The CDR3 sequence: CASSHRSGLNTRELFF. CDR3 nucleotide sequence: TGTGCCAGCAGCCACAGGAGCGGACTGAACACCCGGGAGCTGTTTTTT.

This clonotype was counted only a few times. This chain uses TRBV10-3 with TRBJ2-3; weak D call: TRBD2 (7 bases). Germline lookup yields CDR1 ENHRY and CDR2 SYGVKD. Trimming took 6 bases from V and 2 from J, leaving 12 bases between them. The CDR3 has 14 residues. The CDR3 here is CAISPGGPTDTQYF. CDR3 in DNA: TGTGCCATCAGCCCGGGGGGCCCCACAGATACGCAGTATTTT.

The chain has TRBV20-1 and TRBJ2-3; 10 bases match TRBD1. J lost 6 bases, V lost 6 bases, and 15 bases had no gene match. The CDR3 covers 16 residues. Germline CDR1 DFQATT, CDR2 SNEGSKA (reference sequence). In DNA form, the CDR3 reads TGCAGTGCCGAGGTGGGGACAGGGGCATTCCAGGATACGCAGTATTTT. Its translation is CSAEVGTGAFQDTQYF.